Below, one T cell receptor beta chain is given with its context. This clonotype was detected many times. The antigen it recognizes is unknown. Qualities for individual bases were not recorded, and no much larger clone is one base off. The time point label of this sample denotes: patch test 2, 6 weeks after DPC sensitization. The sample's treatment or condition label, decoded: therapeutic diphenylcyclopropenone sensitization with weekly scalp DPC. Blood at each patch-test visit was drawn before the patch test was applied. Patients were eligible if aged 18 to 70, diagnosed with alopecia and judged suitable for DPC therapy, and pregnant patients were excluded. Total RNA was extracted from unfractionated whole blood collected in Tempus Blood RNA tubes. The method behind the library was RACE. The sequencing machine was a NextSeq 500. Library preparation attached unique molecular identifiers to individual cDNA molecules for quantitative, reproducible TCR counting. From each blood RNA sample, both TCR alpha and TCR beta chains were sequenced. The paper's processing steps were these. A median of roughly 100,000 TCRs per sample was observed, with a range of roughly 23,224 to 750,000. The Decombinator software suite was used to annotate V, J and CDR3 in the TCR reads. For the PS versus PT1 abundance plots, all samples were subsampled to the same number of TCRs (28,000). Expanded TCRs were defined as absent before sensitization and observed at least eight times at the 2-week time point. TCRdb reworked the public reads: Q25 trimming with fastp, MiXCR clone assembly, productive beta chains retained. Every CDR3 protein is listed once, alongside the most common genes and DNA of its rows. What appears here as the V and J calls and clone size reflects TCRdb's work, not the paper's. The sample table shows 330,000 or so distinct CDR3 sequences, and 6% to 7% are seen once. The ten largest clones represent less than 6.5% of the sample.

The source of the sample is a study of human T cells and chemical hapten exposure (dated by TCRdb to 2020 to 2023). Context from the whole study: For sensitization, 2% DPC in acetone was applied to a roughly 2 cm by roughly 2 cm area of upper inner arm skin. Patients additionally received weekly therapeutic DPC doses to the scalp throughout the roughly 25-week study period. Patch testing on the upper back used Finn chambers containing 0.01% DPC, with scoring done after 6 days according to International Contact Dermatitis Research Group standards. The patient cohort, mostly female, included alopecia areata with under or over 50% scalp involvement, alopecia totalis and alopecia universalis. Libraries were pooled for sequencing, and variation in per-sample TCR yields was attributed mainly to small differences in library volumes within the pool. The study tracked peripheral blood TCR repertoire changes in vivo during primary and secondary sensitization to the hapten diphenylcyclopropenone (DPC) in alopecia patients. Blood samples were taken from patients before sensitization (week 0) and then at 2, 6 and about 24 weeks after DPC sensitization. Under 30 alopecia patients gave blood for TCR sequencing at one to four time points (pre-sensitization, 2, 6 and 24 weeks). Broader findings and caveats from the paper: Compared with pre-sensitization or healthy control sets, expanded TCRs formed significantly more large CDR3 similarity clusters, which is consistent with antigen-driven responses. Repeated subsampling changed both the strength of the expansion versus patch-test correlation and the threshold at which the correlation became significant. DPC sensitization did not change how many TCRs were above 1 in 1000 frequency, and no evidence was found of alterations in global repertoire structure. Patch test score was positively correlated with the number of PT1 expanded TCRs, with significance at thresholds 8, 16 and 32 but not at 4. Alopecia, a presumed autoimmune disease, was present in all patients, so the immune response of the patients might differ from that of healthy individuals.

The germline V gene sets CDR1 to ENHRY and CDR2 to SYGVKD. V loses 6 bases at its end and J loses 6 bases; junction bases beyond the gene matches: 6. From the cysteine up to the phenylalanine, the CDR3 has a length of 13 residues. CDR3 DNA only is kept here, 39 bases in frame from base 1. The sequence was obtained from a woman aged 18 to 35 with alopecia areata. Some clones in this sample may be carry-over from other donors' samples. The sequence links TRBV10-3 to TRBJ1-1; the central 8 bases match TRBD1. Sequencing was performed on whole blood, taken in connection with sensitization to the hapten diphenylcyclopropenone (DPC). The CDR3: CAIRADRGPEAFF. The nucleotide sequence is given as TGTGCCATCAGAGCTGACAGGGGCCCTGAAGCTTTCTTT.